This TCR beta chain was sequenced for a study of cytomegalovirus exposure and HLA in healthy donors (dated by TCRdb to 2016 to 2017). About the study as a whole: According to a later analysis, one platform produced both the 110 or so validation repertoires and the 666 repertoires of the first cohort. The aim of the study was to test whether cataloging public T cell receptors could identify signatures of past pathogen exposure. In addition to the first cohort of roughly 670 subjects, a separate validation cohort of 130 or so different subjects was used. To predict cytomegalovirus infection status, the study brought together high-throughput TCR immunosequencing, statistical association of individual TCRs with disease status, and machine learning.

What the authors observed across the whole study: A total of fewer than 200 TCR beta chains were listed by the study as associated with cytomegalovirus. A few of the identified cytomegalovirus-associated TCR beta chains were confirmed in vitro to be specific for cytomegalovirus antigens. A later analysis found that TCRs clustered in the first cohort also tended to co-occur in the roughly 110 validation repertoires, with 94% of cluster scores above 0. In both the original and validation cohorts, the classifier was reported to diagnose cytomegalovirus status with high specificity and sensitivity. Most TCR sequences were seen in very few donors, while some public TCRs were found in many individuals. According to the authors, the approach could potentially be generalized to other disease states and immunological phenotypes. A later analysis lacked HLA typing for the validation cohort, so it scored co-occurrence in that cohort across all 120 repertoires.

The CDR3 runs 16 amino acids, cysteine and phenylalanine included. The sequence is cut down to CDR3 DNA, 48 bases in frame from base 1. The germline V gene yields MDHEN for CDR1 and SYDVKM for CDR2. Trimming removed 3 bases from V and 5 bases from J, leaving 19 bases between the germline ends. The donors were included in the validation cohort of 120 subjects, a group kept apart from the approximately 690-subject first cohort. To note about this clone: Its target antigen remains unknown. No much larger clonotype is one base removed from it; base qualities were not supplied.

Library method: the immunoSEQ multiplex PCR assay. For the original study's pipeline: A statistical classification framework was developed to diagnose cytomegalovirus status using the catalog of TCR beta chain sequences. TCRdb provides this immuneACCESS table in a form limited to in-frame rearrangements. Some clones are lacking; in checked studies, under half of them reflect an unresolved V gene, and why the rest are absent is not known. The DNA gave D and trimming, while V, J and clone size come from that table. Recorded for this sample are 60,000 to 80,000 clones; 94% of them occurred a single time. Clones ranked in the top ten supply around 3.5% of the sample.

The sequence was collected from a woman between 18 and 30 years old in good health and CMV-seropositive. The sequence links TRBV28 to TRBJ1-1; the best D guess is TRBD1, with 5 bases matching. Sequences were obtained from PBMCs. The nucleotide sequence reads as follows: TGTGCCAGCAGTTTGGGCGTCCGAAGCGGGGCAACTGAAGCTTTCTTT. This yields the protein CASSLGVRSGATEAFF.